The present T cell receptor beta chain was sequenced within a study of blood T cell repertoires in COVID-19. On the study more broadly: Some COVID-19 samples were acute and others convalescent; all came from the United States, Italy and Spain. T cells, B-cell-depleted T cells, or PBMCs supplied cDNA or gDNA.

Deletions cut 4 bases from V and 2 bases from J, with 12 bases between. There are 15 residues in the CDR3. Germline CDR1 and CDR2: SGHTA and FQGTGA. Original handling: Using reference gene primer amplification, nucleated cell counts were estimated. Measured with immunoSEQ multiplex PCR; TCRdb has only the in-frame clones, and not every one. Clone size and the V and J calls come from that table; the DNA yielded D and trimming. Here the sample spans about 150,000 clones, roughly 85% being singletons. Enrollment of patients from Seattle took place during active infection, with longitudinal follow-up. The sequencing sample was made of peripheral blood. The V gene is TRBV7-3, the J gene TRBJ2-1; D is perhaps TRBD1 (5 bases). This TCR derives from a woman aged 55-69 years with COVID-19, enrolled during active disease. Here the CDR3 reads CASSSRGSTYNEQFF. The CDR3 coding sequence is TGTGCCAGCAGCTCAAGGGGCTCCACCTACAATGAGCAGTTCTTC.